This T cell receptor (beta chain) originates from a study of T cell changes during pregnancy in multiple sclerosis. J gave up 0 bases and V 5 bases, and 7 bases lay outside the gene matches. Germline V gene lookup returns CDR1 SEHNR and CDR2 FQNEAQ (reference sequence). This CDR3 has 17 residues. Sequenced by immunoSEQ multiplex PCR; TCRdb stores in-frame clones only, minus some. Counted here are 45,000 to 65,000 clones, 92% occurring once; the ten biggest clones make up 0.45% to 0.65%. Source: CD4+ T cells from peripheral blood mononuclear cells, taken after pregnancy. The receptor was derived from a female donor with multiple sclerosis, enrolled in a pregnancy study. This chain uses TRBV7-9 with TRBJ2-7; 13 bases align to TRBD2. CDR3 residues: CASSPSGTSGISYEQYF. DNA of the CDR3: TGTGCCAGCAGCCCCTCCGGGACTAGCGGGATCTCCTACGAGCAGTACTTC.